Each of the 27 T cell receptor beta chains below was sequenced from the same sample in a study of cytomegalovirus exposure and HLA in healthy donors. The PCR employed 60 Vbeta primers together with 13 Jbeta primers. The assay was immunoSEQ multiplex PCR, and TCRdb's table has in-frame clones only and misses some. Of fewer than 200,000 clones listed, 82% were seen once; the top ten hold 0.96%. Specimen: PBMCs. Receptor source: a girl aged 2-10 years in good health and CMV-seropositive.

This sequence joins TRBV6-6 and TRBJ1-3; D may be TRBD1 (6 bases). Trimming took off 1 base at V and 3 bases at J, with 13 bases between the two ends. The CDR3 has 16 residues. The germline V gene has CDR1 MNHNY and CDR2 SVGAGI (reference sequence). Here the CDR3 reads CASSYWGGASGNTIYF. The CDR3 DNA follows: TGTGCCAGCAGTTACTGGGGGGGGGCGAGTGGAAACACCATATATTTT.

This rearrangement joins TRBV7-3 to TRBJ1-5; 11 nucleotides match TRBD1. V gave up 6 bases and J gave up 7 bases; unmatched junction bases: 8. The CDR3 loop spans 15 amino acids. Germline assignment: CDR1 SGHTA and CDR2 FQGTGA. This CDR3 reads CASSLTGTGGQPQHF. The CDR3 DNA follows: TGTGCCAGCAGTCTTACCGGGACAGGGGGACAGCCCCAGCATTTT.

CDR3 amino acids: CASSPSGADTQYF. In DNA form, the CDR3 reads TGTGCCAGCAGCCCATCCGGAGCAGATACGCAGTATTTT. This chain joins TRBV5-4 and TRBJ2-3; D unresolved. The CDR3 consists of 13 residues. Germline CDR1 is SGHNT and CDR2 is YYREEE (reference sequence). Trimming removed 4 bases from V and 4 bases from J, with 10 bases in between.

The chain has TRBV28 and TRBJ1-5; possible D gene TRBD1, 6 bases. The CDR3 length is 15 residues. CDR1 and CDR2 from the germline V gene are MDHEN and SYDVKM. Trimming took off 6 bases at V and 2 bases at J, with 14 bases between the two ends. CDR3 DNA: TGTGCCAGCAGCCGTACAGGGTGGGGCAATCAGCCCCAGCATTTT. Protein product: CASSRTGWGNQPQHF. Combining the CDR3 with reference TRBV28 and TRBJ1-5 gives the whole variable domain DVKVTQSSRYLVKRTGEKVFLECVQDMDHENMFWYRQDPGLGLRLIYFSYDVKMKEKGDIPEGYSVSREKKERFSLILESASTNQTSMYLCASSRTGWGNQPQHFGDGTRLSIL.

The chain carries TRBV27 and TRBJ1-4, with D hard to call. V dropped 4 bases and J dropped 6 bases, with 12 bases sitting between them. The CDR3 is 14 residues long. CDR1 MNHEY and CDR2 SMNVEV come from the germline V gene (reference sequence). This CDR3 is CASSSFGTHEKLFF. CDR3 in DNA: TGTGCCAGCAGTTCTTTTGGCACCCATGAAAAACTGTTTTTT. Looking up the rest from reference TRBV27 and TRBJ1-4 gives the full variable domain: EAQVTQNPRYLITVTGKKLTVTCSQNMNHEYMSWYRQDPGLGLRQIYYSMNVEVTDKGDVPEGYKVSRKEKRNFPLILESPSPNQTSLYFCASSSFGTHEKLFFGSGTQLSVL.

CDR3 bases: TGTGCCAGCAGCTTAGCAGGACTAGCGGGAGGCTGGCGCACAGATACGCAGTATTTT. Protein: CASSLAGLAGGWRTDTQYF. The chain carries TRBV7-9 and TRBJ2-3; TRBD2 matches at 14 bases. This CDR3 comprises 19 residues. Germline V gene sequence: CDR1 SEHNR, CDR2 FQNEAQ (reference sequence). Germline trimming cut 0 bases from V and 1 base from J; bases unmatched to any gene: 6.

This clone showed up just once. V and J are TRBV5-3 and TRBJ1-2; unclear D gene. TRBV5-3 is an ORF, with its function uncertain. The V and J ends lost 1 base and 0 bases respectively, with 7 bases between them. The CDR3 is 14 amino acids. As DNA, the CDR3 is TGTGCCAGAAGCTTGACACGAACTAACTATGGCTACACCTTC. As protein: CARSLTRTNYGYTF.

The V gene is TRBV18, the J gene TRBJ2-5; D gene unclear. The CDR3 runs to 16 residues. Trimming shortened V by 0 bases and J by 3 bases, and 14 bases separated the two germline ends. Germline CDR1 KGHSH, CDR2 LQKENI. For the CDR3, the DNA is TGTGCCAGCTCACCACCGGTGCGGTCACCAAAAGAGACCCAGTACTTC. It specifies CASSPPVRSPKETQYF.

This clone was observed a single time. The chain couples TRBV19 to TRBJ1-4, with a tentative D call TRBD1 (6 bases). There are 16 residues in the CDR3. Trimming shortened V by 6 bases and J by 3 bases, and 17 bases separated the two germline ends. Germline CDR1 is LNHDA and CDR2 is SQIVND (reference sequence). The CDR3 DNA is TGTGCCAGTAGATTCAACTTACAGGGCCCTAATGAAAAACTGTTTTTT. This translates into CASRFNLQGPNEKLFF.

The chain uses TRBV6-1 and TRBJ2-5; the D gene is possibly TRBD2 (6 bases). The CDR3 contains 17 residues. The V end lost 4 bases, the J end lost 5 bases, and 23 bases lay between the germline ends. CDR1 and CDR2 (germline): MNHNS, SASEGT. The CDR3 sequence is CASSAGLQVDGTETQYF. CDR3 nucleotides: TGTGCCAGCAGTGCGGGACTTCAGGTCGACGGAACGGAGACCCAGTACTTC.

The V gene is TRBV6-1, the J gene TRBJ1-1; 9 bases are a match to TRBD1. With V trimmed by 0 bases and J by 4 bases, 6 bases remained unmatched. CDR1 is MNHNS, CDR2 SASEGT, per germline. The CDR3 sequence is 16 residues long. The CDR3 sequence is CASSEAEGDRATEAFF. DNA for the CDR3: TGTGCCAGCAGTGAAGCGGAGGGGGACAGGGCCACTGAAGCTTTCTTT.

The V and J genes are TRBV19 and TRBJ2-1; tentatively, D is TRBD1 (6 bases). Trimming took off 4 bases at V and 3 bases at J, with 10 bases between the two ends. This CDR3 has 14 amino acids. The germline V gene has CDR1 LNHDA and CDR2 SQIVND (reference sequence). In DNA, the CDR3 is TGTGCCAGTAGTACAGGGGTGTTCTACAATGAGCAGTTCTTC. Amino acid sequence: CASSTGVFYNEQFF. The variable domain in full, completed from reference TRBV19 and TRBJ2-1, reads DGGITQSPKYLFRKEGQNVTLSCEQNLNHDAMYWYRQDPGQGLRLIYYSQIVNDFQKGDIAEGYSVSREKKESFPLTVTSAQKNPTAFYLCASSTGVFYNEQFFGPGTRLTVL.

The rearrangement uses TRBV27 and TRBJ2-7; D is uncertain. The germline V gene has CDR1 MNHEY and CDR2 SMNVEV (reference sequence). V was pared by 8 bases and J by 4 bases, with 9 bases between. The CDR3 length is 11 residues. This CDR3 reads CASLGHYEQYF. The CDR3 coding sequence is TGTGCCAGCCTCGGTCATTACGAGCAGTACTTC.

The chain uses TRBV5-8 and TRBJ2-5, with TRBD1 matching over 10 bases. The length of the CDR3 is 16 residues. In germline, CDR1 is SGHTS, CDR2 YDEGEE. V lost 0 bases to trimming and J lost 4 bases; unmatched junction nucleotides: 6. CDR3 residues: CASSLGDRGWGETQYF. The CDR3 nucleotides read TGTGCCAGCAGCTTGGGGGACAGGGGATGGGGAGAGACCCAGTACTTC.

V usage is TRBV30 and J usage is TRBJ2-5; D perhaps matches TRBD2 (5 bases). V was clipped by 2 bases and J by 4 bases, with 8 bases between them. CDR1 is GTSNPN, CDR2 SVGIG, per germline (reference sequence). The CDR3 runs 12 residues. The CDR3 loop is CAWSSGLETQYF. DNA of the CDR3: TGTGCCTGGAGTTCGGGGTTAGAGACCCAGTACTTC.

The chain has TRBV7-8 and TRBJ1-1; D uncertain. Trimming took off 6 bases at V and 3 bases at J, with 14 bases between the two ends. This CDR3 has 14 amino acids. Germline V gene sequence: CDR1 SGHVS, CDR2 FQNEAQ. The CDR3 loop is CASSSREADTEAFF. The DNA of the CDR3 is TGTGCCAGCAGTTCCCGGGAAGCGGACACTGAAGCTTTCTTT.

V is TRBV4-1 and J is TRBJ2-3; 7 nucleotides match TRBD1. Germline CDR1 and CDR2: MGHRA and YSYEKL. The CDR3 runs to 17 residues. J gave up 1 base and V 3 bases, and 10 bases lay outside the gene matches. The CDR3 coding sequence is TGCGCCAGCAGCCATCCCGTTAAGGGGGCCCGCACAGATACGCAGTATTTT. Amino acid sequence: CASSHPVKGARTDTQYF.

The chain combines TRBV19 with TRBJ2-1; TRBD1 matches 10 bases. Germline CDR1 is LNHDA and CDR2 is SQIVND (reference sequence). With 6 bases clipped from V and 1 base from J, the junction kept 15 bases outside the gene matches. CDR3 size: 19 residues. CDR3 DNA sequence: TGTGCCAGTAGAGAAAGACGGACAGGGGGGACAGGATCCTACAATGAGCAGTTCTTC. Translating gives CASRERRTGGTGSYNEQFF.

This rearrangement joins TRBV27 to TRBJ2-7, with TRBD1 matching 10 bases. Losses at the gene ends were 8 bases for V and 7 bases for J; bases not matched to a gene: 11. The CDR3 length is 14 residues. Germline CDR1 MNHEY, CDR2 SMNVEV (reference sequence). The CDR3 is CASSWDRGVGEQYF. The CDR3 region has the DNA TGTGCCAGCTCTTGGGACAGGGGAGTGGGGGAGCAGTACTTC.

The chain has TRBV27 and TRBJ2-1; tentatively, D is TRBD2 (6 bases). The V gene's germline CDR1 is MNHEY and CDR2 SMNVEV (reference sequence). The V end lost 3 bases, the J end lost 3 bases, and 15 bases lay between the germline ends. The CDR3 sequence is 16 residues long. This chain's CDR3 is CASSFGSSGGYNEQFF. In DNA, the CDR3 is TGTGCCAGCAGTTTCGGCAGTAGCGGAGGCTACAATGAGCAGTTCTTC.

This chain uses TRBV5-1 with TRBJ2-1, with 7 bases identical to TRBD2. CDR3 length equals 14 residues. CDR1 SGHRS and CDR2 YFSETQ come from the germline V gene. Trimming at V came to 8 bases and at J to 5 bases, leaving 10 bases not matched to a gene. Here the CDR3 reads CARWGEGANNEQFF. The CDR3 bases are TGCGCCAGATGGGGGGAGGGCGCTAACAATGAGCAGTTCTTC.

This chain uses TRBV19 with TRBJ2-7; 11 bases map to TRBD2. J was trimmed by 6 bases and V by 3 bases; bases with no gene match: 4. CDR1 is LNHDA and CDR2 is SQIVND in the germline V gene (reference sequence). The CDR3 length is 14 residues. This CDR3 is CASSISGRVGEQYF. The CDR3 nucleotides read TGTGCCAGTAGTATTAGCGGGAGGGTCGGCGAGCAGTACTTC.

The chain links TRBV19 to TRBJ2-3; TRBD1 is a possible D gene (6 bases). The V end was cut by 3 bases, the J end by 3 bases, with 22 bases between. Germline-derived CDR1 and CDR2 are LNHDA and SQIVND (reference sequence). This CDR3 contains 18 residues. The CDR3 reads CASSIKGGRGSGTDTQYF. The CDR3, as DNA: TGTGCCAGTAGTATTAAAGGGGGTCGGGGTTCGGGGACAGATACGCAGTATTTT.

In its sample, this clone was seen a few times. DNA of the CDR3: TGCGCCAGCAGCCAGTGGGGGGGACTCCAAGAGACCCAGTACTTC. Its protein product is CASSQWGGLQETQYF. The chain is built from TRBV5-1 and TRBJ2-5, with 7 bases fitting TRBD2. The CDR3 length is 15 residues. Germline loops: CDR1 SGHRS, CDR2 YFSETQ. Trimming cost V 4 bases and J 1 base; bases outside gene matches: 7.

The chain joins TRBV28 to TRBJ2-5; 7 bases fit TRBD1. J gave up 2 bases and V 2 bases, and 2 bases lay outside the gene matches. Germline CDR1 MDHEN, CDR2 SYDVKM. The CDR3 is 14 residues long. The DNA for the CDR3 is TGTGCCAGCAGTTTACCGGGACAGCAAGAGACCCAGTACTTC. It yields the protein CASSLPGQQETQYF.

CDR3 in amino acids: CASSLGTGDASTGELFF. CDR3 in DNA: TGTGCCAGCAGTCTAGGGACAGGGGACGCATCCACCGGGGAGCTGTTTTTT. The V and J genes are TRBV28 and TRBJ2-2, with 10 bases aligning to TRBD1. This CDR3 has 17 amino acids. Losses at the gene ends were 5 bases for V and 4 bases for J; bases not matched to a gene: 10. Germline V gene data show CDR1 as MDHEN and CDR2 as SYDVKM.

This clone was observed once. The rearrangement uses TRBV9 and TRBJ2-7, with a tentative D call TRBD2 (5 bases). CDR1 is SGDLS, CDR2 YYNGEE, per germline. The germline V and J ends were trimmed by 0 bases and 2 bases, with 9 bases remaining between them. This CDR3 has 14 amino acids. The CDR3: CASSVDVGAYEQYF. CDR3 in DNA: TGTGCCAGCAGCGTAGATGTGGGAGCCTACGAGCAGTACTTC.